This TCR beta chain was profiled in a study of blood T cell repertoires in COVID-19. The overall study: The United States, Italy and Spain were the sources of the acute and convalescent COVID-19 samples. Sample material is recorded as cDNA or gDNA derived from T cells, B-cell-depleted T cells, or PBMCs.

Authors' processing steps: By means of reference gene primer amplification, nucleated cell counts were estimated. Sequencing was performed with immunoSEQ multiplex PCR; in TCRdb, only in-frame clones are kept and a portion is missing. V, J and clone size are taken as reported in that table, and D and trimming were inferred from the DNA itself. The table has roughly 190,000 clones, around 84% seen once. Recruited during active infection, patients (from Seattle) were subsequently followed longitudinally. Trimming took 7 bases from V and 10 from J; bases not matched to a gene: 15. Germline CDR1 is MNHEY and CDR2 is SVGAGI. This CDR3 spans 14 amino acids.

The J gene is TRBJ1-1, the V gene TRBV6-5; 7 bases are shared with TRBD1. Specimen: peripheral blood. This sequence originates from a woman between 65 and 79 years old with COVID-19, enrolled during active disease. The CDR3 here is CASISLTGLFGAFF. The CDR3 region has the DNA TGTGCCAGCATTTCCTTGACAGGGCTCTTTGGAGCTTTCTTT.